The rows below give T cell receptor beta chains drawn from one sample of a study of low-dose radiotherapy and immunotherapy resistance in tumors. In TCRdb, the reads were re-called with MiXCR into one record per CDR3 protein. Among tens of thousands of distinct CDR3 sequences listed, more than 25% were seen once. The input for sequencing was PBMCs, taken before treatment. The receptors shown here come from a female donor with ovarian cancer. The CDR3 runs from the conserved cysteine through the conserved F or W. The D gene is left open where the match is weak. Clone size is shown for a subset of rows, as once, few, many or a class of expanded clone.

J gene	V gene	D gene	clone size	CDR3 DNA	CDR3 protein
TRBJ1-6	TRBV6-1	NA	NA	TGTGCCAGCAGTGACTCCTATAATTCACCCCTCCACTTT	CASSDSYNSPLHF
TRBJ2-5	TRBV28	NA	many	TGTGCCAGCAGCCCTAGCTTCCAAGAGACCCAGTACTTC	CASSPSFQETQYF
TRBJ1-2	TRBV29-1	TRBD1	NA	TGCAGCGTTGCCCGGGACAGCCCAATCTATGGCTACACCTTC	CSVARDSPIYGYTF
TRBJ2-7	TRBV18	TRBD2	few	TGTGCCAGCTCGCCCGCTAGCGGGGCCTACGAGCAGTACTTC	CASSPASGAYEQYF
TRBJ2-7	TRBV11-2	NA	NA	TGTGCCAGCAGCTTGGGGCAGTCCTACGAGCAGTACTTC	CASSLGQSYEQYF
TRBJ2-1	TRBV5-1	NA	many	TGCGCCAGCAGCTTGTACGGGAGCAATGAGCAGTTCTTC	CASSLYGSNEQFF
TRBJ2-7	TRBV15	NA	once	TGTGCCACCAGCAGAGCGGGAGACGAGCAGTACTTC	CATSRAGDEQYF
TRBJ1-5	TRBV29-1	NA	NA	TGCAGCGTTGAAGATCCCGGTCAGCCCCAGCATTTT	CSVEDPGQPQHF
TRBJ2-7	TRBV28	TRBD2	NA	TGTGCCAGCCTCGCCCTGCCTAGCGGGGGTACCCTTTCCTACGAGCAGTACTTC	CASLALPSGGTLSYEQYF
TRBJ2-1	TRBV5-6	NA	NA	TGTGCCAGCAGCTTGGGGGATGCGGGGCCGCCCTTAAATGAGCAGTTCTTC	CASSLGDAGPPLNEQFF
TRBJ1-1	TRBV6-5	NA	NA	TGTGCCAGCAGTTACCAGGAGGGGGGCACTGAAGCTTTCTTT	CASSYQEGGTEAFF
TRBJ2-2	TRBV7-3	NA	NA	TGTGCCAGCAGCCAAGCCCCACTAATATCAGCCGGGGAGCTGTTTTTT	CASSQAPLISAGELFF
TRBJ2-7	TRBV25-1	NA	NA	TGTGCCAGCAGTGAATCAAGGGCGACTTTCTACGAGCAGTACTTC	CASSESRATFYEQYF
TRBJ2-4	TRBV5-1	TRBD1	many	TGCGCCAGCAGCTTGGGGACAGGGACCTTAGCCAAAAACATTCAGTACTTC	CASSLGTGTLAKNIQYF
TRBJ2-5	TRBV3-1	TRBD2	many	TGTGCCAGCAGCCAAGGGCGGGGGGGCGATATCTATGAGACCCAGTACTTC	CASSQGRGGDIYETQYF
TRBJ1-3	TRBV7-3	NA	many	TGTGCCAGCAGCCCGGGGTCCACGAGTGGAAACACCATATATTTT	CASSPGSTSGNTIYF
TRBJ2-3	TRBV5-6	NA	few	TGTGCCAGCAGCTTGGACAGGGATACGCAGTATTTT	CASSLDRDTQYF
TRBJ2-1	TRBV7-9	TRBD1	NA	TGTGCCAGCAGCCCACGGACACCCGGACAGGGAACATACGAGCAGTTCTTC	CASSPRTPGQGTYEQFF
TRBJ2-1	TRBV7-3	TRBD2	NA	TGTGCCAGCAGCCCCACCCGGACTAGCGGGGTCCTCAATGAGCAGTTCTTC	CASSPTRTSGVLNEQFF
TRBJ2-1	TRBV6-8	NA	NA	TGTGCCAGCAGTAAGCAGGGCAATGAGCAGTTCTTC	CASSKQGNEQFF
TRBJ1-5	TRBV19	NA	many	TGTGCCAGTAGCGCGGGGGGCGGGGGCAATCAGCCCCAGCATTTT	CASSAGGGGNQPQHF
TRBJ1-6	TRBV20-1	TRBD1	NA	TGCAGTGCTAGAGAAGAACCAGGGACAGATAATTCACCCCTCCACTTT	CSAREEPGTDNSPLHF
TRBJ2-7	TRBV6-1	NA	few	TGTGCCAGCAGTGAAGTTGCTCCTGGGGTGGAGTACTTC	CASSEVAPGVEYF
TRBJ1-2	TRBV5-6	TRBD1	NA	TGTGCCAGCAGCCCCGGACAGGGATTCGTCTATGGCTACACCTTC	CASSPGQGFVYGYTF
TRBJ1-4	TRBV5-6	NA	many	TGTGCCAGCAGCTTGGATGCAACTAATGAAAAACTGTTTTTT	CASSLDATNEKLFF
TRBJ1-3	TRBV5-1	NA	many	TGCGCCAGCAGGCCGGACCCCTACTCTGGAAACACCATATATTTT	CASRPDPYSGNTIYF
TRBJ2-5	TRBV5-1	NA	NA	TGCGCCAGCAGCTTGGCACAGGGCGTGTACCAAGAGACCCAGTACTTC	CASSLAQGVYQETQYF
TRBJ1-6	TRBV6-2/TRBV6-3	NA	many	TGTGCCAGCAGGGGCGGACAGCGCCAGCATTCACCCCTCCACTTT	CASRGGQRQHSPLHF
TRBJ2-7	TRBV20-1	TRBD2	few	TGCAGTGCTAGAGATCTCCTAGCGGGAGCCTACGAGCAGTACTTC	CSARDLLAGAYEQYF